The next 17 T cell receptor beta chains were all read from a single sample in a study of T cells expressing NK-cell markers. Reprocessing the 5' RACE reads, TCRdb reports a single entry for every CDR3 protein and omits DNA. The specimen's table records 250,000 to 300,000 distinct CDR3 sequences. Sequenced material: blood T cells: a sorted CD56 or NKG2C T cell subset, CD4+ or CD8+ T cells, or bulk PBMC T cells (not recorded which). The receptors come from a woman aged 18 to 69 in good health.

The J gene is TRBJ2-3, the V gene TRBV5-1; no DNA is available, so the TRBD1 call from TCRdb remains unchecked. The CDR3 loop spans 15 amino acids. Germline V CDR1 and CDR2: SGHRS, YFSETQ. The CDR3 loop reads CASSLAGGATDTQYF.

J is TRBJ2-7 and V is TRBV20-1; TCRdb's D call of TRBD1 is untestable without DNA. The CDR3 spans 14 residues. Germline V gene sequence: CDR1 DFQATT, CDR2 SNEGSKA (reference sequence). The CDR3 protein is CSARDIQGAYEQYF.

The chain is built from TRBV20-1 and TRBJ1-1. Germline V gene sequence: CDR1 DFQATT, CDR2 SNEGSKA (reference sequence). The CDR3 length is 12 residues. CDR3 protein: CSARGYSTEAFF.

This chain uses TRBV12-3 or TRBV12-4 with TRBJ2-5; TCRdb proposes TRBD1, but this gene call is untestable without DNA. CDR3 length equals 13 residues. The CDR3: CASSLWGWETQYF.

This rearrangement joins TRBV21-1 to TRBJ2-1; the TRBD1 assignment by TCRdb is unverifiable without DNA. TRBV21-1 is flagged as a pseudogene. The CDR3 has 17 amino acids. The CDR3 spells CASSNGRRDRGYNEQFF.

V and J are TRBV28 and TRBJ2-7; there is no DNA to check the TCRdb D call of TRBD2. The CDR3 is 15 amino acids. Germline CDR1 and CDR2: MDHEN and SYDVKM. The CDR3 is CASSFSTSGDYEQYF.

CDR3: CASSVTYRDEAFF. V usage is TRBV18 and J usage is TRBJ1-1; TCRdb selects TRBD1, and the lack of DNA leaves this call unchecked. The CDR3 has 13 residues. The germline V gene encodes CDR1 KGHSH and CDR2 LQKENI.

The chain has TRBV20-1 and TRBJ2-7. The V gene's germline CDR1 is DFQATT and CDR2 SNEGSKA (reference sequence). This CDR3 spans 11 amino acids. The CDR3 loop is CSARISYEQYF.

The genes are TRBV3-1 and TRBJ2-2; TCRdb picks TRBD2, but there is no DNA to check that call. This CDR3 region has 17 residues. Germline V gene lookup returns CDR1 LGHDT and CDR2 YNNKEL (reference sequence). This CDR3 is CASTSAGTSFSAGELFF. The complete variable domain, with remaining parts taken from reference TRBV3-1 and TRBJ2-2, reads DTAVSQTPKYLVTQMGNDKSIKCEQNLGHDTMYWYKQDSKKFLKIMFSYNNKELIINETVPNRFSPKSPDKAHLNLHINSLELGDSAVYFCASTSAGTSFSAGELFFGEGSRLTVL.

The chain joins TRBV20-1 to TRBJ1-1; the TRBD1 assignment by TCRdb is unverifiable without DNA. From germline, CDR1 is DFQATT and CDR2 SNEGSKA (reference sequence). The CDR3 has 13 amino acids. CDR3 in amino acids: CSASTGGITEAFF.

CDR3 protein: CASSVAMAGETQYF. The chain recombines TRBV9 with TRBJ2-5. Germline V gene lookup returns CDR1 SGDLS and CDR2 YYNGEE. The CDR3 length is 14 residues. Based on the CDR3 plus reference TRBV9 and TRBJ2-5, the full variable domain is DSGVTQTPKHLITATGQRVTLRCSPRSGDLSVYWYQQSLDQGLQFLIQYYNGEERAKGNILERFSAQQFPDLHSELNLSSLELGDSALYFCASSVAMAGETQYFGPGTRLLVL.

This CDR3 is CSVVGGGETQYF. The rearrangement joins TRBV29-1 to TRBJ2-5; TCRdb lists TRBD1, though no DNA is available to test this call. The CDR3 extends over 12 amino acids. Per the germline V gene, CDR1 is SQVTM and CDR2 is ANQGSEA.

The CDR3 loop reads CASTLILGNLALHF. The gene calls are TRBV6-1 and TRBJ1-6; the TCRdb call, TRBD1, lacks DNA for checking. CDR1 and CDR2 (germline): MNHNS, SASEGT. The CDR3 consists of 14 residues.

The J gene is TRBJ2-3, the V gene TRBV5-5; the TCRdb D gene call, TRBD2, has no DNA to confirm it. The germline V gene encodes CDR1 SGHKS and CDR2 YYEKEE (reference sequence). The CDR3 contains 15 residues. This chain's CDR3 is CASSPREGSTDTQYF.

V usage is TRBV29-1 and J usage is TRBJ2-7. Per the germline V gene, CDR1 is SQVTM and CDR2 is ANQGSEA. The length of the CDR3 is 14 residues. CDR3: CSVLQGGVTYEQYF.

This chain links TRBV15 with TRBJ2-3; TCRdb's D gene call, TRBD2, goes unchecked for lack of DNA. CDR1 is LNHNV, CDR2 YYDKDF, per germline (reference sequence). This CDR3 comprises 18 residues. CDR3 residues: CATSRSPPQGGLTDTQYF.

The gene calls are TRBV7-7 and TRBJ2-2; TCRdb returns TRBD1, unconfirmable since there is no DNA. Germline CDR1 SSHAT, CDR2 FNYEAQ (reference sequence). CDR3 length: 15 residues. The CDR3 reads CASSPGTINTGELFF.